This T cell receptor (beta chain) was obtained from a study of blood T cell repertoires in COVID-19 (dated by TCRdb to 2018 to 2020). Regarding the complete study: The collaborator samples originated in the United States, Italy and Spain and spanned the acute and convalescent phases of COVID-19. Where HLA class I and class II types were available, the types were taken from metadata supplied by the sample provider, not from assay-based typing. The material from the prospective study consisted of cDNA or gDNA derived from T cells, B-cell-depleted T cells, or PBMCs. The sample metadata nearly always contained a de-identified subject ID, COVID-19 status, age in years and sex. Samples came from the ongoing ImmuneRACE study (first 160 participants) plus 1,254 subjects from 6 global collaborators. Deeply sampled blood TCRbeta repertoires from subjects exposed to, actively infected with, or recovered from COVID-19 were included in the dataset. The repertoires were made available in a free public database intended to serve as a resource for research on the immune response to SARS-CoV-2.

Samples from volunteer blood donors who had recovered from COVID-19 were contributed by a second Seattle source. Each collaborating institution followed its own protocols to collect whole blood in K2EDTA tubes. For TCRbeta analysis, collaborators shipped samples as frozen whole blood, isolated PBMCs, or DNA extracted from either of those sample types. For this clone: The target of this receptor is not known. The record has no base qualities; no much larger clone is one base away.

General conclusions and limits of the study: The quantity of clinical and demographic metadata differed by source and by participant and was supplied without curation.

Cut back by 3 bases and 10 bases, the V and J ends lie 10 bases apart. From the germline V gene (reference sequence), CDR1 is PRHDT and CDR2 is FYEKMQ. The CDR3, from cysteine to phenylalanine, totals 12 residues. The only DNA kept is the CDR3, 36 bases in frame from the first base. The immunoSEQ Assay, a bias-controlled multiplex PCR, was used to amplify TCRbeta CDR3 regions from genomic DNA. In the paper's pipeline: The number of nucleated cells in each sample was estimated from the amplification of reference gene primers within the assay. To quantify the absolute abundance of each unique TCRbeta CDR3 rearrangement, sequence reads were collapsed and filtered. For each sample, productive Simpson clonality was calculated by taking the square root of Simpson's diversity index across productive rearrangements. Held by TCRdb, this immuneACCESS table contains in-frame sequences only and omits some clones. Under half of the omission traces to an unresolved V gene where checked; the cause of the rest is unknown. V, J and clone size derive from that table, while D and trimming were established from the DNA sequence. The sample includes 310,000 or so clones, with about nine tenths observed a single time. In total, the top ten clones hold roughly 2% of the sample.

This TCR was recovered from a woman aged 45-59 years who had recovered from COVID-19. Material: peripheral blood. The chain uses TRBV13 and TRBJ1-5; no D gene call is confident. The sequenced DNA is TGTGCCAGCAGCTTCCGAGCCTCACCCCAGCATTTT. This translates into CASSFRASPQHF.